This is a list of T cell receptor beta chains from one sample in a study of naive and memory T cell subsets. TCRdb processed the UMI-ligation and nested PCR reads anew with MiXCR; each CDR3 protein has one entry. The sample shows around 24,000 distinct CDR3 sequences, about 5.2% of them seen only once. Material for sequencing was blood. The origin of the receptors is an adult in good health. Both conserved end residues are part of each CDR3. Each record gives: D gene, clone size, J gene, CDR3 length, V gene, CDR3 protein, CDR3 DNA. D genes are given only for firm matches. Rows give clone size only sometimes, using once, few, many, or a class for an expanded clone.

D gene: .; clone size: medium-sized; J gene: TRBJ1-5; CDR3 length: 13; V gene: TRBV29-1; CDR3 protein: CSVVQNSNQPQHF; CDR3 DNA: TGCAGCGTTGTACAGAATAGCAATCAGCCCCAGCATTTT
D gene: TRBD1; clone size: few; J gene: TRBJ1-1; CDR3 length: 16; V gene: TRBV5-8; CDR3 protein: CASSVVRGPLNTEAFF; CDR3 DNA: TGTGCCAGCAGCGTAGTTAGGGGGCCCCTGAACACTGAAGCTTTCTTT
D gene: .; clone size: many; J gene: TRBJ2-1; CDR3 length: 15; V gene: TRBV25-1; CDR3 protein: CASSSPETPDDEQFF; CDR3 DNA: TGTGCCAGCAGCTCCCCGGAGACGCCCGACGATGAGCAGTTCTTC
D gene: .; clone size: many; J gene: TRBJ2-6; CDR3 length: 17; V gene: TRBV4-3; CDR3 protein: CASSQDRRVSGANVLTF; CDR3 DNA: TGCGCCAGCAGCCAAGATCGGCGAGTCTCTGGGGCCAACGTCCTGACTTTC
D gene: .; clone size: many; J gene: TRBJ1-4; CDR3 length: 14; V gene: TRBV19; CDR3 protein: CASTAGQVGEKLFF; CDR3 DNA: TGTGCCAGTACCGCCGGCCAGGTTGGCGAAAAACTGTTTTTT
D gene: .; clone size: many; J gene: TRBJ1-1; CDR3 length: 13; V gene: TRBV30; CDR3 protein: CAWRVHMNTEAFF; CDR3 DNA: TGTGCCTGGAGGGTACACATGAACACTGAAGCTTTCTTT
D gene: .; clone size: .; J gene: TRBJ1-2; CDR3 length: 17; V gene: TRBV4-1; CDR3 protein: CASSPLGKSPLNYGYTF; CDR3 DNA: TGCGCCAGCAGCCCCCTTGGGAAGAGTCCCCTTAACTATGGCTACACCTTC
D gene: .; clone size: few; J gene: TRBJ2-1; CDR3 length: 16; V gene: TRBV4-1; CDR3 protein: CASSQEVARGGNEQFF; CDR3 DNA: TGCGCCAGCAGCCAAGAGGTAGCCCGAGGTGGGAATGAGCAGTTCTTC
D gene: .; clone size: medium-sized; J gene: TRBJ1-3; CDR3 length: 13; V gene: TRBV29-1; CDR3 protein: CSVELVNGNTIYF; CDR3 DNA: TGCAGCGTTGAATTGGTAAATGGAAACACCATATATTTT
D gene: TRBD2; clone size: many; J gene: TRBJ2-1; CDR3 length: 16; V gene: TRBV27; CDR3 protein: CASSRAGTSAYNEQFF; CDR3 DNA: TGTGCCAGCAGCCGAGCCGGGACTAGCGCTTACAATGAGCAGTTCTTC
D gene: TRBD2; clone size: many; J gene: TRBJ2-7; CDR3 length: 13; V gene: TRBV29-1; CDR3 protein: CSAQTSGSGEQYF; CDR3 DNA: TGCAGCGCCCAGACTAGCGGGAGTGGCGAGCAGTACTTC
D gene: .; clone size: many; J gene: TRBJ2-1; CDR3 length: 15; V gene: TRBV10-3; CDR3 protein: CAISERGGAGNEQFF; CDR3 DNA: TGTGCCATCAGTGAGAGGGGGGGCGCCGGCAATGAGCAGTTCTTC
D gene: TRBD1; clone size: many; J gene: TRBJ1-2; CDR3 length: 13; V gene: TRBV7-9; CDR3 protein: CASSLAGTVGYTF; CDR3 DNA: TGTGCCAGCAGCTTAGCGGGGACAGTTGGCTACACCTTC
D gene: TRBD1; clone size: .; J gene: TRBJ1-2; CDR3 length: 12; V gene: TRBV28; CDR3 protein: CASSRTGYGDTF; CDR3 DNA: TGTGCCAGCAGCCGGACAGGCTATGGCGACACCTTC
D gene: .; clone size: many; J gene: TRBJ2-1; CDR3 length: 13; V gene: TRBV18; CDR3 protein: CASSPLGGNEQFF; CDR3 DNA: TGTGCCAGCTCACCACTGGGGGGCAATGAGCAGTTCTTC
D gene: .; clone size: medium-sized; J gene: TRBJ1-2; CDR3 length: 14; V gene: TRBV4-3; CDR3 protein: CASSQEGTDYGSTF; CDR3 DNA: TGCGCCAGCAGCCAAGAGGGTACTGACTATGGCTCCACCTTC
D gene: TRBD1; clone size: many; J gene: TRBJ1-6; CDR3 length: 14; V gene: TRBV25-1; CDR3 protein: CASSRDRGRSPLHF; CDR3 DNA: TGTGCCAGCAGCCGGGACAGGGGGCGATCACCCCTCCACTTT
D gene: .; clone size: many; J gene: TRBJ1-6; CDR3 length: 16; V gene: TRBV5-1; CDR3 protein: CASSLGIDLRDSPLHF; CDR3 DNA: TGCGCCAGCAGCTTGGGCATTGACTTAAGGGATTCACCCCTCCACTTT
D gene: TRBD2; clone size: many; J gene: TRBJ2-2; CDR3 length: 15; V gene: TRBV4-1; CDR3 protein: CASSLRTSGRRELFF; CDR3 DNA: TGCGCCAGCAGCCTTCGGACTAGCGGGAGAAGGGAGCTGTTTTTT
D gene: TRBD2; clone size: few; J gene: TRBJ2-1; CDR3 length: 15; V gene: TRBV11-2; CDR3 protein: CASSRIAGAYNEQFF; CDR3 DNA: TGTGCCAGCAGCCGAATAGCGGGAGCTTACAATGAGCAGTTCTTC
D gene: .; clone size: .; J gene: TRBJ2-4; CDR3 length: 13; V gene: TRBV6-2/TRBV6-3; CDR3 protein: CASSPGPENIQYF; CDR3 DNA: TGTGCCAGCAGCCCGGGACCGGAAAACATTCAGTACTTC
D gene: .; clone size: many; J gene: TRBJ2-7; CDR3 length: 16; V gene: TRBV13; CDR3 protein: CASSLRAYSSSYEQYF; CDR3 DNA: TGTGCCAGCAGCTTACGGGCTTACTCCTCATCCTACGAGCAGTACTTC
D gene: .; clone size: many; J gene: TRBJ2-3; CDR3 length: 14; V gene: TRBV12-3/TRBV12-4; CDR3 protein: CASSFRGPEDTQYF; CDR3 DNA: TGTGCCAGCAGTTTTAGGGGTCCCGAAGATACGCAGTATTTT
D gene: .; clone size: few; J gene: TRBJ2-1; CDR3 length: 17; V gene: TRBV28; CDR3 protein: CASSPHAITSNPNEQFF; CDR3 DNA: TGTGCCAGCAGCCCTCATGCTATCACCTCCAACCCCAATGAGCAGTTCTTC
D gene: TRBD2; clone size: few; J gene: TRBJ2-1; CDR3 length: 14; V gene: TRBV6-6; CDR3 protein: CASRSGSGYNEQFF; CDR3 DNA: TGTGCCAGCAGAAGCGGGAGTGGATACAATGAGCAGTTCTTC
D gene: .; clone size: many; J gene: TRBJ2-1; CDR3 length: 16; V gene: TRBV15; CDR3 protein: CATSRDRLATYNEQFF; CDR3 DNA: TGTGCCACCAGCAGAGATAGGCTAGCAACCTACAATGAGCAGTTCTTC
D gene: TRBD2; clone size: few; J gene: TRBJ2-7; CDR3 length: 16; V gene: TRBV29-1; CDR3 protein: CSVDGLAGYLSYEQYF; CDR3 DNA: TGCAGCGTTGACGGACTAGCGGGGTACCTTTCCTACGAGCAGTACTTC
D gene: .; clone size: many; J gene: TRBJ2-3; CDR3 length: 18; V gene: TRBV7-8; CDR3 protein: CASSLRLGTAEFTDTQYF; CDR3 DNA: TGTGCCAGCAGCTTACGTTTGGGTACAGCGGAATTCACAGATACGCAGTATTTT
D gene: TRBD2; clone size: many; J gene: TRBJ2-1; CDR3 length: 16; V gene: TRBV7-7; CDR3 protein: CASSLVLAGAYNEQFF; CDR3 DNA: TGTGCTAGCAGCTTAGTTCTAGCGGGAGCCTACAATGAGCAGTTCTTC
D gene: .; clone size: many; J gene: TRBJ1-1; CDR3 length: 13; V gene: TRBV4-2; CDR3 protein: CASSQDADTEAFF; CDR3 DNA: TGTGCCAGCAGCCAAGATGCGGACACTGAAGCTTTCTTT
D gene: TRBD2; clone size: many; J gene: TRBJ2-7; CDR3 length: 15; V gene: TRBV11-2; CDR3 protein: CASSLGSGLAGEQYF; CDR3 DNA: TGTGCCAGCAGCTTAGGAAGTGGACTAGCGGGTGAGCAGTACTTC
D gene: .; clone size: .; J gene: TRBJ1-4; CDR3 length: 16; V gene: TRBV5-4; CDR3 protein: CASSRGGQSLNEKLFF; CDR3 DNA: TGTGCCAGCAGCCGTGGAGGGCAGAGCCTTAATGAAAAACTGTTTTTT
D gene: .; clone size: few; J gene: TRBJ2-6; CDR3 length: 20; V gene: TRBV7-2; CDR3 protein: CASSLVQFLRVGTGANVLTF; CDR3 DNA: TGTGCCAGCAGCTTAGTACAGTTTTTAAGGGTCGGAACTGGGGCCAACGTCCTGACTTTC
D gene: TRBD2; clone size: many; J gene: TRBJ2-5; CDR3 length: 16; V gene: TRBV7-9; CDR3 protein: CASSLVAGGPQETQYF; CDR3 DNA: TGTGCCAGCAGCTTAGTCGCGGGAGGACCCCAAGAGACCCAGTACTTC
D gene: TRBD2; clone size: many; J gene: TRBJ2-1; CDR3 length: 13; V gene: TRBV6-2/TRBV6-3; CDR3 protein: CASRGSAGNEQFF; CDR3 DNA: TGTGCCAGCAGAGGATCAGCGGGAAATGAGCAGTTCTTC
D gene: .; clone size: many; J gene: TRBJ2-5; CDR3 length: 14; V gene: TRBV20-1; CDR3 protein: CSAERPGHLETQYF; CDR3 DNA: TGCAGTGCAGAGAGACCCGGACACTTAGAGACCCAGTACTTC
D gene: .; clone size: many; J gene: TRBJ2-7; CDR3 length: 13; V gene: TRBV12-3/TRBV12-4; CDR3 protein: CASSFQGPYEQYF; CDR3 DNA: TGTGCCAGCAGTTTCCAGGGGCCCTACGAGCAGTACTTC
D gene: .; clone size: many; J gene: TRBJ2-7; CDR3 length: 19; V gene: TRBV29-1; CDR3 protein: CSVRVQPGPPTPKTYEQYF; CDR3 DNA: TGCAGCGTGCGGGTTCAACCGGGACCCCCGACTCCCAAAACCTACGAGCAGTACTTC
D gene: .; clone size: many; J gene: TRBJ2-3; CDR3 length: 13; V gene: TRBV20-1; CDR3 protein: CSAADRPSDTQYF; CDR3 DNA: TGCAGTGCCGCGGACCGCCCCTCGGATACGCAGTATTTT
D gene: .; clone size: many; J gene: TRBJ2-2; CDR3 length: 14; V gene: TRBV19; CDR3 protein: CASSILQPTGELFF; CDR3 DNA: TGTGCCAGTAGTATCCTCCAACCCACCGGGGAGCTGTTTTTT
D gene: .; clone size: many; J gene: TRBJ1-2; CDR3 length: 13; V gene: TRBV5-1; CDR3 protein: CASSLLDRRGYTF; CDR3 DNA: TGCGCCAGCAGCTTGTTGGATCGCCGGGGCTACACCTTC
D gene: .; clone size: few; J gene: TRBJ2-2; CDR3 length: 16; V gene: TRBV19; CDR3 protein: CASSIWLEANTGELFF; CDR3 DNA: TGTGCCAGTAGTATCTGGCTAGAAGCGAACACCGGGGAGCTGTTTTTT
D gene: .; clone size: many; J gene: TRBJ2-7; CDR3 length: 15; V gene: TRBV6-2/TRBV6-3; CDR3 protein: CASSYGVSLTYEQYF; CDR3 DNA: TGTGCCAGCAGTTACGGCGTGTCCCTCACTTACGAGCAGTACTTC
D gene: TRBD1; clone size: many; J gene: TRBJ2-3; CDR3 length: 19; V gene: TRBV15; CDR3 protein: CATSRDRDLGQGEVDTQYF; CDR3 DNA: TGTGCCACCAGCAGAGACCGAGACCTGGGACAGGGGGAGGTGGATACGCAGTATTTT
D gene: .; clone size: many; J gene: TRBJ2-7; CDR3 length: 12; V gene: TRBV9; CDR3 protein: CASSALTGEQYF; CDR3 DNA: TGTGCCAGCAGCGCTCTGACCGGGGAGCAGTACTTC
D gene: .; clone size: .; J gene: TRBJ1-1; CDR3 length: 16; V gene: TRBV2; CDR3 protein: CASTRWEGRVNTEAFF; CDR3 DNA: TGTGCCAGCACCCGTTGGGAGGGGCGGGTGAACACTGAAGCTTTCTTT
D gene: TRBD1; clone size: many; J gene: TRBJ2-7; CDR3 length: 13; V gene: TRBV29-1; CDR3 protein: CSVTPGQGTEQYF; CDR3 DNA: TGCAGCGTTACCCCGGGACAGGGCACCGAGCAGTACTTC
D gene: TRBD2; clone size: few; J gene: TRBJ2-7; CDR3 length: 12; V gene: TRBV19; CDR3 protein: CASTGLAAEQYF; CDR3 DNA: TGTGCCAGCACGGGACTAGCGGCTGAGCAGTACTTC
D gene: .; clone size: few; J gene: TRBJ2-2; CDR3 length: 14; V gene: TRBV19; CDR3 protein: CASSIRVHTGELFF; CDR3 DNA: TGTGCCAGTAGTATAAGGGTCCACACCGGGGAGCTGTTTTTT
D gene: TRBD1; clone size: many; J gene: TRBJ2-7; CDR3 length: 13; V gene: TRBV29-1; CDR3 protein: CSVAYRDRGEQYF; CDR3 DNA: TGCAGCGTTGCTTACCGGGACAGGGGCGAGCAGTACTTC
D gene: .; clone size: many; J gene: TRBJ1-6; CDR3 length: 12; V gene: TRBV6-1; CDR3 protein: CASRIGESPLHF; CDR3 DNA: TGTGCCAGCAGAATCGGGGAGTCACCCCTCCACTTT
D gene: .; clone size: many; J gene: TRBJ2-7; CDR3 length: 13; V gene: TRBV29-1; CDR3 protein: CSVRRTDSYEQYF; CDR3 DNA: TGCAGCGTTAGACGTACAGACTCCTACGAGCAGTACTTC